Listed below are T cell receptor beta chains from one sample, sequenced in a study of Graves' ophthalmopathy and Graves' hyperthyroidism. TCRdb passed the multiplex PCR reads through MiXCR, listing each CDR3 protein once. The sample includes around 170,000 distinct CDR3 sequences, approximately 38% of them seen just once. Material for sequencing was peripheral blood. These receptors all stem from a woman between 40 and 55 years old with Graves' ophthalmopathy. Both conserved end residues are part of each CDR3. D genes are given only for firm matches. Rows may omit the clone size; those that give it use once, few, many or a size class.

V gene	clone size	D gene	J gene	CDR3 protein	CDR3 DNA
TRBV12-3/TRBV12-4	many	.	TRBJ2-7	CASSSPYEQYF	TGTGCCAGCAGCTCCCCCTACGAGCAGTACTTC
TRBV19	.	.	TRBJ2-7	CATSDPGKGVYEQYF	TGTGCCACCAGTGACCCCGGGAAAGGGGTCTACGAGCAGTACTTC
TRBV12-3/TRBV12-4	many	TRBD1	TRBJ1-6	CASTWATGINSPLHF	TGTGCCAGCACCTGGGCGACAGGGATTAATTCACCCCTCCACTTT
TRBV6-1	many	.	TRBJ1-2	CASSARPGGRDGYTF	TGTGCCAGCAGTGCCCGACCGGGCGGACGGGACGGCTACACCTTC
TRBV9	many	.	TRBJ2-7	CASSVGGGIYEQYF	TGTGCCAGCAGCGTAGGTGGGGGGATCTACGAGCAGTACTTC
TRBV6-2/TRBV6-3	.	TRBD2	TRBJ2-7	CASVSLYQNSGSPTYEQYF	TGTGCCAGCGTCTCGTTATATCAAAATAGCGGGAGCCCCACCTACGAGCAGTACTTC
TRBV11-2	.	TRBD2	TRBJ2-5	CASSLLGGQETQYF	TGTGCCAGCAGCTTATTGGGAGGGCAAGAGACCCAGTACTTC
TRBV4-1	many	.	TRBJ1-6	CASSQAENSPLHF	TGCGCCAGCAGCCAAGCGGAGAATTCACCCCTCCACTTT
TRBV7-8	many	.	TRBJ2-7	CASSFFREDEQYF	TGTGCCAGCAGCTTCTTTAGGGAAGACGAGCAGTACTTC
TRBV28	many	TRBD1	TRBJ1-5	CASSHEQGSNQPQHF	TGTGCCAGCAGTCATGAACAGGGGAGCAATCAGCCCCAGCATTTT
TRBV28	.	TRBD1	TRBJ1-2	CASSLGQGLWYGYTF	TGTGCCAGCAGTTTAGGACAGGGTTTATGGTATGGCTACACCTTC
TRBV6-5	.	TRBD1	TRBJ1-1	CASSYSAQGANTEAFF	TGTGCCAGCAGTTACTCCGCACAGGGGGCGAACACTGAAGCTTTCTTT
TRBV9	many	.	TRBJ1-1	CASSENSNTEAFF	TGTGCCAGCAGCGAGAATTCGAACACTGAAGCTTTCTTT
TRBV28	many	TRBD1	TRBJ2-5	CASRLRRDRGETQYF	TGTGCCAGCAGACTGCGCCGGGACAGGGGGGAGACCCAGTACTTC
TRBV12-5	.	.	TRBJ1-1	CASGLVMGNTEAFF	TGTGCTAGTGGTTTGGTAATGGGTAACACTGAAGCTTTCTTT
TRBV6-5	.	.	TRBJ2-5	CASFDPIETQYF	TGTGCCAGTTTCGACCCGATCGAGACCCAGTACTTC
TRBV18	many	TRBD2	TRBJ2-5	CASSLGRAETQYF	TGTGCCAGCTCACTGGGGAGGGCGGAGACCCAGTACTTC
TRBV12-3/TRBV12-4	.	.	TRBJ1-1	CASSPPEGRRGTEAFF	TGTGCCAGCAGCCCGCCCGAGGGGAGGAGAGGCACTGAAGCTTTCTTT
TRBV19	.	.	TRBJ2-7	CASSMRTDLPYEQYF	TGTGCCAGTAGTATGCGGACGGACCTTCCCTACGAGCAGTACTTC
TRBV12-3/TRBV12-4	many	TRBD1	TRBJ2-5	CASSSKDRDGTQYF	TGTGCCAGCAGTTCAAAGGACAGGGATGGGACCCAGTACTTC
TRBV3-2	many	.	TRBJ1-5	CASSPTPLGGWSNQPQHF	TGTGCCAGCAGCCCGACACCATTGGGGGGCTGGAGCAATCAGCCCCAGCATTTT
TRBV6-2/TRBV6-3	.	TRBD2	TRBJ2-7	CASSFSMLAGPSYEQYF	TGTGCCAGCAGTTTCTCCATGCTAGCGGGACCCTCCTACGAGCAGTACTTC
TRBV12-3/TRBV12-4	many	TRBD1	TRBJ2-7	CASSQGQTGEQYF	TGTGCCAGCAGTCAGGGACAGACTGGCGAGCAGTACTTC
TRBV6-2/TRBV6-3	.	.	TRBJ2-5	CASSEGQTETQYF	TGTGCCAGCAGTGAGGGTCAGACGGAGACCCAGTACTTC
TRBV5-1	many	.	TRBJ2-2	CASSLPLLTGELFF	TGCGCCAGCAGCTTACCACTGCTCACCGGGGAGCTGTTTTTT
TRBV6-1	.	.	TRBJ1-1	CASERREVMNTEAFF	TGTGCCAGCGAGCGGCGGGAGGTTATGAACACTGAAGCTTTCTTT
TRBV12-3/TRBV12-4	.	.	TRBJ1-1	CASSLEVGGYTEAFF	TGTGCCAGCAGTTTAGAGGTAGGAGGGTACACTGAAGCTTTCTTT
TRBV10-3	many	TRBD1	TRBJ2-5	CASWDSKETQYF	TGTGCCAGTTGGGACAGTAAAGAGACCCAGTACTTC
TRBV6-6	many	.	TRBJ1-6	CATRTLLQFGSSYNSPLHF	TGTGCCACCAGGACCCTATTACAGTTTGGCAGCTCCTATAATTCACCCCTCCACTTT
TRBV7-2	.	.	TRBJ2-5	CASQPRGAPETQYF	TGTGCCAGCCAACCCCGAGGGGCGCCGGAGACCCAGTACTTC
TRBV28	many	TRBD1	TRBJ1-1	CASSLLQGVSNTEAFF	TGTGCCAGCAGTTTGCTGCAGGGGGTCTCGAACACTGAAGCTTTCTTT
TRBV27	many	TRBD1	TRBJ1-5	CASSLNRGSQPQHF	TGTGCCAGCAGCCTCAACAGGGGATCTCAGCCCCAGCATTTT
TRBV30	.	TRBD1	TRBJ1-2	CAWSDPFGQGWYGYTF	TGTGCCTGGAGTGACCCATTTGGACAGGGCTGGTATGGCTACACCTTC
TRBV12-3/TRBV12-4	.	TRBD2	TRBJ2-7	CASSLTAGGSYEQYF	TGTGCCAGCAGTTTAACAGCGGGAGGGTCCTACGAGCAGTACTTC